Sequencing of this T cell receptor beta chain was carried out in a study of vaccination effects on CD4 cells after COVID-19. Using viral peptide pools, the ViraFEST assay grew out antigen-specific CD4+ T cells prior to sequencing. Subsequent to a culture period of 10 days, CD4+ T cells were isolated. Vaccine recipients had no previous SARS-CoV-2 infection; their nucleocapsid antibodies were negative. Comment on this clone: As yet, its antigen is unknown.

This CDR3 contains 16 residues. V lost 5 bases and J 2 bases, leaving 15 bases between the germline ends. The germline V gene has CDR1 KGHSH and CDR2 LQKENI. Measured with immunoSEQ multiplex PCR; TCRdb has only the in-frame clones, and not every one. The profile shows roughly 63,000 clones, about four fifths of them singletons. Study-level points and caveats: The study had few convalescent patients and no early post-infection timepoints.

The V gene is TRBV18, the J gene TRBJ1-4; D possibly corresponds to TRBD1 (6 bases). Sample: CD4+ T cells from PBMCs cultured with SARS-CoV-2 spike peptides, taken before COVID-19 vaccination. This sequence was found in a human donor who received a COVID-19 vaccine. CDR3 sequence: CASSSQGRGTNEKLFF. The DNA for the CDR3 is TGTGCCAGCTCATCCCAGGGAAGGGGGACTAATGAAAAACTGTTTTTT.